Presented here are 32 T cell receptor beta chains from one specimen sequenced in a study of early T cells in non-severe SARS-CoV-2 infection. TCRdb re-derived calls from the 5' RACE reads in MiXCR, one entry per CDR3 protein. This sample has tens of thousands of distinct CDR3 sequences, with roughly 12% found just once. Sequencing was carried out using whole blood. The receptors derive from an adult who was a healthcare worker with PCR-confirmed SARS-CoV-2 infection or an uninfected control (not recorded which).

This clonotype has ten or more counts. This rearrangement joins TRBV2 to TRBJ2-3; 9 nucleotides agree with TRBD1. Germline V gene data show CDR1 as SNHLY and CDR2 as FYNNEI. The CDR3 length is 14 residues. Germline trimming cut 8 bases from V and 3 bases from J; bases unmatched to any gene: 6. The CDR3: CASQAGQGTDTQYF. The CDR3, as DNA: TGTGCCAGCCAAGCGGGACAGGGTACAGATACGCAGTATTTT.

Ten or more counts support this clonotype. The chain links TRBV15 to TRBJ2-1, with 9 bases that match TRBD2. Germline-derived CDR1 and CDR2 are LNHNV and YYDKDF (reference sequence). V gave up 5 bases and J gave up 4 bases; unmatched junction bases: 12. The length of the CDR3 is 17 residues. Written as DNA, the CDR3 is TGTGCCACCAGCCCCGGGGAAGGCGGGAGGGAGTACAATGAGCAGTTCTTC. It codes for CATSPGEGGREYNEQFF.

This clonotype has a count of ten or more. CDR3 amino acids: CASSRTWTQETQYF. The CDR3 bases are TGTGCCAGCAGTCGTACATGGACGCAAGAGACCCAGTACTTC. J is TRBJ2-5 and V is TRBV27, with D unresolved. Between the trimmed V and J ends, which lost 5 bases and 2 bases, there was a span of 12 bases. Per the germline V gene, CDR1 is MNHEY and CDR2 is SMNVEV (reference sequence). CDR3 length: 14 amino acids.

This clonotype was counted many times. The CDR3 DNA sequence: TGTGCCAGCAGACCAGGGGGTACCTTCGAGCAGTACTTC. Translation gives CASRPGGTFEQYF. The genes are TRBV6-5 and TRBJ2-7; 7 bases match TRBD1. The CDR3 has 13 residues. With V trimmed by 6 bases and J by 6 bases, 8 bases remained unmatched. Germline V lookup: CDR1 MNHEY, CDR2 SVGAGI.

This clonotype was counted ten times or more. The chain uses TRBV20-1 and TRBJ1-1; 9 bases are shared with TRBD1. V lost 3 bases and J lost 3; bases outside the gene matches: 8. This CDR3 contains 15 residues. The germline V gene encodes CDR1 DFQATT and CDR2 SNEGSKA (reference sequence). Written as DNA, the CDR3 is TGCAGTGCTAGTCAATGGGACAGGGCCGACACTGAAGCTTTCTTT. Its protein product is CSASQWDRADTEAFF.

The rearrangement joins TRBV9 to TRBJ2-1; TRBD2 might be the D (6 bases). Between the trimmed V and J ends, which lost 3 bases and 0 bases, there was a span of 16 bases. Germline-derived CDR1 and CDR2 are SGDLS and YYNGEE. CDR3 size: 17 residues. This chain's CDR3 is CASSGAAGASSYNEQFF. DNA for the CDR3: TGTGCCAGCAGCGGTGCAGCGGGCGCAAGCTCCTACAATGAGCAGTTCTTC.

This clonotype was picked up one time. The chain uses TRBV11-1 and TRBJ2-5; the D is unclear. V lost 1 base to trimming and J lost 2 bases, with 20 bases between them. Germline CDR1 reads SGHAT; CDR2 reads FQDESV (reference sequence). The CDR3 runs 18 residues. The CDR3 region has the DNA TGTGCCAGCAGCTTAGAAATGGGTCGGAAGACGCTTCAAGAGACCCAGTACTTC. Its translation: CASSLEMGRKTLQETQYF.

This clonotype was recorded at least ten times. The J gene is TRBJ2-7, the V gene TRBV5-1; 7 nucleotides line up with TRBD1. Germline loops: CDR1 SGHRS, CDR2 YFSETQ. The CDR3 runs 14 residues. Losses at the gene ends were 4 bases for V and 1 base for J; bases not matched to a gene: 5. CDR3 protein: CASSPWTGSYEQYF. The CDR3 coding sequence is TGCGCCAGCAGCCCCTGGACAGGTTCCTACGAGCAGTACTTC.

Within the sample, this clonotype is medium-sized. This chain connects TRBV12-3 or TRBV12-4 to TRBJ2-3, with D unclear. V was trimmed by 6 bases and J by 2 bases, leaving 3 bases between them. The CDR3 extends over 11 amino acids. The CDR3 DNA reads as TGTGCCAGCAGCCTCACAGATACGCAGTATTTT. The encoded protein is CASSLTDTQYF.

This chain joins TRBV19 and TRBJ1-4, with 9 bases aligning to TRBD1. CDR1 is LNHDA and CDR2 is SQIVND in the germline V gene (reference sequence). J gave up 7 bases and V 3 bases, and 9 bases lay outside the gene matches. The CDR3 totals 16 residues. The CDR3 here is CASSIGQGSGSEKLFF. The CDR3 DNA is TGTGCCAGTAGTATTGGACAGGGGAGCGGCTCTGAAAAACTGTTTTTT.

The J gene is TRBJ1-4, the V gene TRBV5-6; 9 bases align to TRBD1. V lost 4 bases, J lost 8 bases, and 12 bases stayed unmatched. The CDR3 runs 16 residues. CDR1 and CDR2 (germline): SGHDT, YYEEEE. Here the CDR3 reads CASSPFGTGTGEKLFF. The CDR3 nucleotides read TGTGCCAGCAGCCCGTTCGGGACAGGGACGGGAGAAAAACTGTTTTTT.

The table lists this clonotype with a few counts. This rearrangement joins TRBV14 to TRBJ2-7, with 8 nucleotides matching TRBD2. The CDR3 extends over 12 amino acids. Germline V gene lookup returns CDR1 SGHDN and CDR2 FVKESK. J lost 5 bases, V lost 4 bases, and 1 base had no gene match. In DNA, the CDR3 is TGTGCCAGCAGCCTAGCGGGGCACGAGCAGTACTTC. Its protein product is CASSLAGHEQYF.

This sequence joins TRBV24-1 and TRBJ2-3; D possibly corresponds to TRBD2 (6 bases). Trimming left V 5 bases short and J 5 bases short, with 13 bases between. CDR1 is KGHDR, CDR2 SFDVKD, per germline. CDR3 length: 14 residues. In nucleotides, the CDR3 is TGTGCCACCAGTGGCGAGCTAGCGCTAGATACGCAGTATTTT. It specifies CATSGELALDTQYF.

CDR3 bases: TGTGCCAGTCAAACTTACTTAGCGGGGGGGTCCACCGGGGAGCTGTTTTTT. It specifies CASQTYLAGGSTGELFF. V and J are TRBV12-3 or TRBV12-4 and TRBJ2-2; TRBD2 aligns across 11 bases. Losses at the gene ends were 9 bases for V and 4 bases for J; bases not matched to a gene: 13. CDR3 length equals 17 residues.

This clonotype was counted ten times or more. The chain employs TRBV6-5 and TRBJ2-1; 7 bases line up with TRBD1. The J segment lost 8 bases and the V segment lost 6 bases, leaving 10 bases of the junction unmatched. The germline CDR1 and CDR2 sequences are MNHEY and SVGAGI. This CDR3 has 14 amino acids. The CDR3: CASSPRTGGYEQFF. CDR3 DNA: TGTGCCAGCAGCCCACGGACAGGAGGTTATGAGCAGTTCTTC.

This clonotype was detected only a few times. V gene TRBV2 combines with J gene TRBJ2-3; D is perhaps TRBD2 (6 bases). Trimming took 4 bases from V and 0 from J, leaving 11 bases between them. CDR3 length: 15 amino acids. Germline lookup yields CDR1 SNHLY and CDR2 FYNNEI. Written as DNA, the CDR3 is TGTGCCAGCAGTGGAGGCGGGATAAGCACAGATACGCAGTATTTT. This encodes CASSGGGISTDTQYF.

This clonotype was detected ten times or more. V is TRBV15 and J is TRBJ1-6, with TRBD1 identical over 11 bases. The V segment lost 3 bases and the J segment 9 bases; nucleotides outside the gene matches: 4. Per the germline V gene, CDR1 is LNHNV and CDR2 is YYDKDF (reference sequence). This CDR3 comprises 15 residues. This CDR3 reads CATSRDRGLTSPLHF. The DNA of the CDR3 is TGTGCCACCAGCAGGGACAGGGGGCTCACTTCACCCCTCCACTTT.

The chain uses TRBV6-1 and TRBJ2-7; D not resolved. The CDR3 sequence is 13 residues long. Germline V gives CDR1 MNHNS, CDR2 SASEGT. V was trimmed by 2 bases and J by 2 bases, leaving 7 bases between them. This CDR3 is CASSEYRAYEQYF. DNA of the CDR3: TGTGCCAGCAGTGAATACAGAGCCTACGAGCAGTACTTC.

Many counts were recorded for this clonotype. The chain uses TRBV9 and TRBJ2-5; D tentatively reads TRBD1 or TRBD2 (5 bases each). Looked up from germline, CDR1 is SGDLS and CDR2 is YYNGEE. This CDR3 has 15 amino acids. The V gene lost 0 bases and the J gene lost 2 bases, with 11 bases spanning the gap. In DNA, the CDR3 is TGTGCCAGCAGCGTAGATGGGACCTCACAAGAGACCCAGTACTTC. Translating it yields CASSVDGTSQETQYF. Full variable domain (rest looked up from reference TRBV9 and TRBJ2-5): DSGVTQTPKHLITATGQRVTLRCSPRSGDLSVYWYQQSLDQGLQFLIQYYNGEERAKGNILERFSAQQFPDLHSELNLSSLELGDSALYFCASSVDGTSQETQYFGPGTRLLVL.

Written as DNA, the CDR3 is TGTGCCAGCTTCGCACGGGACAGACCATACGAGCAGTACTTC. It translates to CASFARDRPYEQYF. The genes are TRBV7-3 and TRBJ2-7; 7 bases map to TRBD1. The V gene's germline CDR1 is SGHTA and CDR2 FQGTGA. The CDR3 contains 14 residues. V lost 8 bases to trimming and J lost 4 bases; unmatched junction nucleotides: 11.

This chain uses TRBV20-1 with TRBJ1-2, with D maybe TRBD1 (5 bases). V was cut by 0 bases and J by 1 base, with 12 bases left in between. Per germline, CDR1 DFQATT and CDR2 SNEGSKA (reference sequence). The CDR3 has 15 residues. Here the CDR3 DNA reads TGCAGTGCTAGAGATGGGACGCGCGTTAACTATGGCTACACCTTC. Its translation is CSARDGTRVNYGYTF.

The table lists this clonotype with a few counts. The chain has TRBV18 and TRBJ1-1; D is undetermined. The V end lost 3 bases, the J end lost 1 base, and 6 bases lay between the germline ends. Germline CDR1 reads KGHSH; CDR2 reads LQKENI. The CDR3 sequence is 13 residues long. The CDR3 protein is CASSPPGNTEAFF. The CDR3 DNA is TGTGCCAGCTCACCGCCGGGGAACACTGAAGCTTTCTTT.

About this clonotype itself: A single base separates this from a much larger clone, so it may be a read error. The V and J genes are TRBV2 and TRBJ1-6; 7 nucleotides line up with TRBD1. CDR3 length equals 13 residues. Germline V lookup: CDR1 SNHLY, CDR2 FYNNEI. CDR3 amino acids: CVSRGAINSPLHF. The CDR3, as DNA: TGTGTCAGCAGGGGGGCGATTAATTCACCCCTCCACTTT.

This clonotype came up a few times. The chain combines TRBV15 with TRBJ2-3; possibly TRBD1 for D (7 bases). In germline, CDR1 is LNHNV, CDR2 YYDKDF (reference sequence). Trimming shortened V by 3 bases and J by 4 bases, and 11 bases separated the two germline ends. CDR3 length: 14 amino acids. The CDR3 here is CATSSIRGADTQYF. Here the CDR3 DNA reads TGTGCCACCAGCAGCATCAGGGGGGCAGATACGCAGTATTTT.

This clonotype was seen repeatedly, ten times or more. The CDR3 loop reads CSASLIGPDQETQYF. The CDR3 DNA reads TGCAGTGCGAGCCTCATCGGGCCCGACCAAGAGACCCAGTACTTC. The V call is TRBV20-1, the J call TRBJ2-5; D uncertain. Deletions cut 6 bases from V and 0 bases from J, with 17 bases between. CDR3 size: 15 residues. Germline V lookup: CDR1 DFQATT, CDR2 SNEGSKA (reference sequence).

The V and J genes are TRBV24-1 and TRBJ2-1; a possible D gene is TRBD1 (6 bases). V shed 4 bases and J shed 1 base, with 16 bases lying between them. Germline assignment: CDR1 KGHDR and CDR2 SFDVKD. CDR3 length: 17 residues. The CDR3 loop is CATSDQPPRGSYNEQFF. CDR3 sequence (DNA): TGTGCCACCAGTGACCAACCGCCGAGGGGGTCCTACAATGAGCAGTTCTTC.

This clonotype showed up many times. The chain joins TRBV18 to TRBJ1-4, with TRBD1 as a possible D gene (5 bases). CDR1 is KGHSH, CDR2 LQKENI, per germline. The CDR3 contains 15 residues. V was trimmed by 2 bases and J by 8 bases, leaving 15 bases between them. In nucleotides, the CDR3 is TGTGCCAGCTCACCAGGGACGACAGATGGGGAAAAACTGTTTTTT. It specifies CASSPGTTDGEKLFF. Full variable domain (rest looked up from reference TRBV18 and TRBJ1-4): NAGVMQNPRHLVRRRGQEARLRCSPMKGHSHVYWYRQLPEEGLKFMVYLQKENIIDESGMPKERFSAEFPKEGPSILRIQQVVRGDSAAYFCASSPGTTDGEKLFFGSGTQLSVL.

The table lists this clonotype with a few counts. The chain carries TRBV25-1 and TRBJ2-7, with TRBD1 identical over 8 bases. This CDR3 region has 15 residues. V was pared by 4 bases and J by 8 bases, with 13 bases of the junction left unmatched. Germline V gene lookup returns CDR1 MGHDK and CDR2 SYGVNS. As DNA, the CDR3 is TGTGCCAGCAGTGGTTGGGCAGGGGGCGCTGAAAAGCAGTACTTC. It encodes CASSGWAGGAEKQYF.

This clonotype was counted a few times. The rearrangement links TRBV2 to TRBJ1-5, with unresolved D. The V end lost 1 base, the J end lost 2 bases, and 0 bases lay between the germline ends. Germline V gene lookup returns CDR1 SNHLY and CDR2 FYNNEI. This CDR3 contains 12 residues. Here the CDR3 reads CASSEGNQPQHF. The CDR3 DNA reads TGTGCCAGCAGTGAAGGCAATCAGCCCCAGCATTTT. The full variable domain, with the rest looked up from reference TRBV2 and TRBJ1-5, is EPEVTQTPSHQVTQMGQEVILRCVPISNHLYFYWYRQILGQKVEFLVSFYNNEISEKSEIFDDQFSVERPDGSNFTLKIRSTKLEDSAMYFCASSEGNQPQHFGDGTRLSIL.

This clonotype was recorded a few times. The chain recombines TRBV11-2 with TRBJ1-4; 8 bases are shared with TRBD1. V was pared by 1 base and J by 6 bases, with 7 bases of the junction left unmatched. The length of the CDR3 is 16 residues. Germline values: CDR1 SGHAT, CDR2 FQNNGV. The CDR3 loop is CASSLAPGQGHEKLFF. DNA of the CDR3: TGTGCCAGCAGCTTAGCCCCAGGACAGGGCCATGAAAAACTGTTTTTT. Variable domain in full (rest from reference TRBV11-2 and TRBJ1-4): EAGVAQSPRYKIIEKRQSVAFWCNPISGHATLYWYQQILGQGPKLLIQFQNNGVVDDSQLPKDRFSAERLKGVDSTLKIQPAKLEDSAVYLCASSLAPGQGHEKLFFGSGTQLSVL.

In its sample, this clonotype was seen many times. The CDR3 region has the DNA TGTGCCAGCAGGCTACTAGCGGGGGCAGATACGCAGTATTTT. Translation gives CASRLLAGADTQYF. J is TRBJ2-3 and V is TRBV2; 11 bases agree with TRBD2. The length of the CDR3 is 14 residues. The trim removed 6 bases at V and 4 bases at J, leaving 3 bases unmatched. Germline V gene sequence: CDR1 SNHLY, CDR2 FYNNEI.

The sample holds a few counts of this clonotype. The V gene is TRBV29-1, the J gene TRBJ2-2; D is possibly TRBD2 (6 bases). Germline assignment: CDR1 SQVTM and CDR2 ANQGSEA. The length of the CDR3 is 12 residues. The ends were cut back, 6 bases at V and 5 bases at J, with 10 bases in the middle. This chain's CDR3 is CSVARGTGELFF. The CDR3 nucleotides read TGCAGCGTAGCCCGGGGGACCGGGGAGCTGTTTTTT.